Listed below are T cell receptor beta chains from one sample, sequenced in a study of shared clonotypes between healthy human individuals. Profiling relied on immunoSEQ multiplex PCR, and the TCRdb table lists in-frame clones only, not all of them. The sample records a few million clones, 90% to 97% being singletons. Sequenced: naive CD4+ T cells sorted from blood. Receptors originate from a young man in good health. Both conserved end residues are part of each CDR3. The D gene is left open where the match is weak. Only part of the rows carry a size: once, few, many, or a class if the clone is expanded.

TRBD1	TRBV11-3	TRBJ2-3	-	CASSLQGETQYF	TGTGCCAGCAGCTTACAGGGGGAGACGCAGTATTTT
TRBD1	TRBV4-1	TRBJ1-6	-	CASSQGGQGNSPLHF	TGCGCCAGCAGCCAGGGGGGACAGGGCAATTCACCCCTCCACTTT
-	TRBV6-1	TRBJ2-5	-	CASSEGVYQETQYF	TGTGCCAGCAGTGAAGGGGTATACCAAGAGACCCAGTACTTC
-	TRBV5-6	TRBJ1-3	-	CASSFFSSGNTIYF	TGTGCCAGCAGCTTCTTCTCCTCTGGAAACACCATATATTTT
TRBD2	TRBV14	TRBJ2-7	-	CASSQRTSGKSPYEQYF	TGTGCCAGCAGCCAGCGGACTAGCGGGAAATCCCCCTACGAGCAGTACTTC
-	TRBV27	TRBJ1-1	-	CASSDTSTGRNTEAFF	TGTGCCAGCAGTGATACCTCGACAGGACGGAACACTGAAGCTTTCTTT
-	TRBV5-1	TRBJ1-2	-	CASRPSGTPYGYTF	TGCGCCAGCAGGCCCAGTGGGACACCCTATGGCTACACCTTC
TRBD2	TRBV5-1	TRBJ2-1	-	CASSLTGGSSYNEQFF	TGCGCCAGCAGCTTAACGGGAGGGAGCTCCTACAATGAGCAGTTCTTC
TRBD1	TRBV7-3	TRBJ1-2	-	CASSQIFPGQGARGYTF	TGTGCCAGCAGCCAAATCTTTCCGGGACAGGGGGCTCGTGGCTACACCTTC
TRBD1	TRBV15	TRBJ1-1	-	CATSRQTGGTEAFF	TGTGCCACCAGCAGACAGACAGGGGGCACTGAAGCTTTCTTT
-	TRBV10-3	TRBJ2-1	-	CAIKGGDYNEQFF	TGTGCCATCAAGGGGGGGGATTACAATGAGCAGTTCTTC
-	TRBV7-9	TRBJ1-2	-	CASSLTDYGYTF	TGTGCCAGCAGCTTGACAGACTATGGCTACACCTTC
TRBD2	TRBV7-2	TRBJ2-1	-	CASSTSVGRASSYNEQFF	TGTGCCAGCAGCACTAGCGTCGGTCGGGCGAGCTCCTACAATGAGCAGTTCTTC
-	TRBV6-5	TRBJ2-1	once	CASSYPSQPNEQFF	TGTGCCAGCAGTTACCCGTCACAGCCCAATGAGCAGTTCTTC
-	TRBV2	TRBJ1-1	-	CASSKQGTEAFF	TGTGCCAGCAGCAAACAGGGCACTGAAGCTTTCTTT
TRBD2	TRBV5-1	TRBJ2-2	-	CASSSRLAGANTGELFF	TGCGCCAGCAGCTCAAGACTAGCGGGCGCGAACACCGGGGAGCTGTTTTTT
TRBD1	TRBV11-3	TRBJ1-2	-	CATDRGNYGYTF	TGTGCCACCGACAGGGGGAACTATGGCTACACCTTC